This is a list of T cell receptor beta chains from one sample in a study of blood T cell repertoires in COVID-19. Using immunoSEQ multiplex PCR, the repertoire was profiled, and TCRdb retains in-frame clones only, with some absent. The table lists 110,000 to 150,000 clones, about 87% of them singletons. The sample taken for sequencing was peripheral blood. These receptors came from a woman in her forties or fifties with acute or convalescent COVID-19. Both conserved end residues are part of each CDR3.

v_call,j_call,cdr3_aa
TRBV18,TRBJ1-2,CASSAGTEYSNYGYTF
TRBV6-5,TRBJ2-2,CAVQGRPNTGELFF
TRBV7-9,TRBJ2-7,CASSLSVGAGNEQYF
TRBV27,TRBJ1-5,CASSFRGSNQPQHF
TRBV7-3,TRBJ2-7,CASSLSAGTGGRFHEQYF
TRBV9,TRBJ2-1,CASSVALRDSSYNEQFF
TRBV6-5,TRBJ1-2,CASSSWDSWGYTF
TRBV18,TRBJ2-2,CASSPRTSLNTGELFF
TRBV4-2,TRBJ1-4,CASSQERDISEKLFF
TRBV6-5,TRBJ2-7,CASSPDRSSYEQYF
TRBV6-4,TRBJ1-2,CASSDSGQIGRGGYTF
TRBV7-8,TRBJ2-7,CASHIGSSYEQYF
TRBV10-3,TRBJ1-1,CAIGPGQLNTEAFF
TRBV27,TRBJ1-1,CASSSNPRGYGNTEAFF
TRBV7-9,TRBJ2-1,CASFRLAGNEQFF
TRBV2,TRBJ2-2,CASSSTRANTGELFF
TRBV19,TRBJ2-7,CASSPYRPPGQGAYEQYF
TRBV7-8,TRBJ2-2,CASSLGGWELFF
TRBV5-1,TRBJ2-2,CASSLLMGPSGELFF
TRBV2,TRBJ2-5,CASRVTGVLETQYF
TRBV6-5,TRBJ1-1,CASSYGTAKAFF
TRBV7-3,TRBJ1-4,CASSLTGDRNEKLFF
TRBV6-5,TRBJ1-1,CASSYRGAEAFF
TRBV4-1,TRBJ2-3,CASSQEQRPSTDTQYF